This paragraph reports one T cell receptor beta chain. This sample is drawn from a study of T cells in localized non-small cell lung cancer. Assay used: immunoSEQ multiplex PCR; TCRdb lists only in-frame clones, some missing. Of 1,500 to 2,000 clones listed, around 24% are singletons. The CDR3 extends over 14 amino acids. Germline loops: CDR1 KGHSH, CDR2 LQKENI. Deletions cut 3 bases from V and 1 base from J, with 8 bases between. The chain has TRBV18 and TRBJ2-3; D tentatively reads TRBD1 or TRBD2 (5 bases each). The sequenced sample was normal lung tissue next to the tumor, obtained before any cancer treatment. The clonotype originates from an older female donor with stage I lung adenocarcinoma. CDR3 loop: CASSPTGRTDTQYF. The CDR3 DNA reads TGTGCCAGCTCACCCACGGGGCGCACAGATACGCAGTATTTT.